This TCR beta chain was sequenced in a study of Graves' ophthalmopathy and Graves' hyperthyroidism. This clonotype appeared many times. Amplification from RNA transcripts yielded the TCR beta CDR3 regions. First-round RT-PCR with HTBI primers preceded a second-round multiplex PCR. TCRdb passed the multiplex PCR reads through MiXCR, listing each CDR3 protein once. The table records 11,000 to 15,000 distinct CDR3 sequences, approximately 48% of them present only once. The CDR3 has 15 amino acids. The J segment lost 4 bases and the V segment lost 1 base, leaving 3 bases of the junction unmatched. Germline V lookup: CDR1 MGHRA, CDR2 YSYEKL.

The origin of this receptor is a woman aged 25 to 39 with Graves' ophthalmopathy. The chain employs TRBV4-1 and TRBJ1-1; 10 bases are shared with TRBD1. Sequencing was performed on peripheral blood. CDR3 amino acids: CASSQGTGGRTEAFF. The CDR3 nucleotides are TGCGCCAGCAGCCAAGGGACAGGGGGACGCACTGAAGCTTTCTTT.